This T cell receptor (beta chain) appears in the sequencing data of a study of blood T cell repertoires in COVID-19. At the level of the study: Researchers got acute and convalescent COVID-19 samples from the United States, Italy and Spain. In each case, the material was cDNA or gDNA derived from T cells, B-cell-depleted T cells, or PBMCs.

In the study's own analysis: From reference gene primer amplification, estimates of nucleated cell counts were derived. Clones were sequenced by immunoSEQ multiplex PCR, and TCRdb holds only the in-frame ones, with some missing. V and J calls and clone size come straight from that table; D and trimming were deduced from the DNA. Seen here are 75,000 to 100,000 clones, about four fifths observed once, and the top ten hold roughly a quarter. This sequence originates from a man aged 70 or older with acute or convalescent COVID-19. Sample: peripheral blood.

CDR3: CASSPSIGAHQPQHF. The CDR3 coding sequence is TGTGCCAGCAGCCCATCGATTGGGGCTCATCAGCCCCAGCATTTT. This chain joins TRBV7-2 and TRBJ1-5; possibly TRBD1 for D (5 bases). Trimming removed 5 bases from V and 5 bases from J, with 16 bases in between. The CDR3 is 15 amino acids. The V gene's germline CDR1 is SGHTA and CDR2 FQGNSA.